What follows describes a single T cell receptor (beta chain). What it recognizes is unknown. The entry originates in a study of CXCR3-negative and CXCR3-positive naive CD8 T cells. Cells classed as naive CD8+ T cells were CD45RO-CCR7+CD27+CD95-. Study conclusions and caveats: Hydrophobicity of TRB CDR3s was greater in CXCR3-positive naive cells than in CXCR3-negative naive cells. Most assays used freshly isolated PBMCs, as cryopreservation partially reduced CXCR3. For the naive subsets, surface CD5 was similar, and TCR strength was inferred from TRB CDR3 properties.

Libraries of TRB cDNA were made by 5' RACE and carried UMIs. With the 5' RACE reads reprocessed, TCRdb shows one record per CDR3 protein and no DNA. The table lists some 130,000 distinct CDR3 sequences. The CDR3 extends over 15 amino acids. Per germline, CDR1 SQVTM and CDR2 ANQGSEA. The sequencing sample was made of naive CXCR3+ CD8+ T cells from blood. The subset denotes: CD45RO-CCR7+CD27+CD95- naive CD8+ T cells expressing CXCR3 (TNR3+). The chain carries TRBV29-1 and TRBJ2-5; no DNA is available, so the TRBD1 call from TCRdb remains unchecked. The receptor was derived from a human donor in good health. Some clones in this sample may be carry-over from other donors' samples. The CDR3 reads CSVDGDPEGWETQYF.